This TCR beta chain appears in the sequencing data of a study of cytomegalovirus exposure and HLA in healthy donors. The study's findings and limits: Later, TCR association rates were found to vary by HLA locus, highest for DRB1 and lowest for HLA-C. Prior analysis indicated that the majority of TCR beta V segments exhibited productivity approximately 87% or approximately 30% of the time. Association with HLA alleles at 0.05 false discovery rate was found for around 15,000 TCR beta sequences in a later analysis.

Comments on this clone: Antigen: not known.

The PCR ran on 60 Vbeta and 13 Jbeta primers. TCRdb's table, derived via immunoSEQ multiplex PCR, lists solely in-frame clones and lacks some. The table records 130,000 or so clones, 76% of them present only once. Sequenced input: PBMCs. The TCR was taken from a man aged 35 to 55 in good health and CMV-seronegative.

CDR3 coding DNA: TGCGCCAGCAGCCAAGATCTGACAGGGGGGGAAGAGCAGTACTTC. As protein: CASSQDLTGGEEQYF. The genes are TRBV4-3 and TRBJ2-7, with TRBD1 matching over 9 bases. Germline V lookup: CDR1 LGHNA, CDR2 YSLEER. This CDR3 has 15 amino acids. V lost 0 bases, J lost 7 bases, and 7 bases stayed unmatched.